One sample yielded the 19 T cell receptor beta chains listed below, sequenced in a study of T-cell memory formation after mild COVID-19 (dated by TCRdb to 2020 to 2023). Receptors were amplified or captured by 5' RACE. Sequenced using an Illumina NovaSeq 6000. TCRdb reanalyzed the raw reads on its own, using fastp at Q25 for trimming and MiXCR for clone calling, and kept in-frame beta chains. Entries that share a CDR3 protein sequence are merged under the most common genes and DNA. This sample lists more than 300,000 distinct CDR3 sequences; over 11% were detected once. The ten largest clones capture roughly a fifth of the sample. Material for sequencing was PBMCs or a T cell subset sorted from them (not recorded which). The origin of the receptors is a man aged 18 to 35 who had mild COVID-19 (a few samples of this study predate the infection). The sample titles of this study are shuffled in the database, so cell type and time point are left out; the donor was told from shared clones.

The chain links TRBV14 to TRBJ1-3; no firm D call. V lost 4 bases and J lost 4, with 11 bases in between. Germline CDR1 reads SGHDN; CDR2 reads FVKESK. The CDR3 has 14 residues. The CDR3 DNA sequence: TGTGCCAGCAGCCCGGAGGCTTACGGAAACACCATATATTTT. This encodes CASSPEAYGNTIYF.

This chain joins TRBV12-3 or TRBV12-4 and TRBJ2-2; TRBD1 agrees at 8 bases. The CDR3 loop spans 16 amino acids. Losses at the gene ends were 7 bases for V and 4 bases for J; bases not matched to a gene: 11. In nucleotides, the CDR3 is TGTGCCAGCACCCCCGGCAGGGGGCGGGGCACCGGGGAGCTGTTTTTT. Translation gives CASTPGRGRGTGELFF.

V usage is TRBV6-6 and J usage is TRBJ1-1, with a possible D match to TRBD1 (5 bases). Germline lookup yields CDR1 MNHNY and CDR2 SVGAGI (reference sequence). The CDR3 loop spans 11 amino acids. V lost 0 bases, J lost 9 bases, and 5 bases lay in between. CDR3 protein: CASSYSGQAFF. The CDR3, as DNA: TGTGCCAGCAGTTACTCGGGGCAAGCTTTCTTT.

In this sample, this clonotype turned up a few times. The chain has TRBV9 and TRBJ1-1, with TRBD1 matching 9 bases. The CDR3 is 15 residues long. The trim removed 4 bases at V and 2 bases at J, leaving 6 bases unmatched. CDR1 and CDR2 (germline): SGDLS, YYNGEE. The CDR3 region is CASSSGTGINTEAFF. CDR3 nucleotides: TGTGCCAGCAGCTCCGGGACAGGGATAAACACTGAAGCTTTCTTT.

This clonotype has at least ten counts. V is TRBV7-9 and J is TRBJ2-1; 7 positions agree with TRBD2. J gave up 4 bases and V 7 bases, and 10 bases lay outside the gene matches. CDR1 SEHNR and CDR2 FQNEAQ come from the germline V gene (reference sequence). The CDR3 totals 15 residues. The CDR3 is CASTGGAGSYNEQFF. As DNA, the CDR3 is TGTGCCAGCACTGGAGGAGCGGGGTCGTACAATGAGCAGTTCTTC.

The chain is built from TRBV9 and TRBJ2-2; D perhaps matches TRBD2 (6 bases). The germline V gene encodes CDR1 SGDLS and CDR2 YYNGEE. The CDR3 extends over 15 amino acids. Trimming removed 3 bases from V and 4 bases from J, with 13 bases in between. CDR3: CASSGDSLPTGELFF. DNA for the CDR3: TGTGCCAGCAGCGGGGACTCGCTACCCACCGGGGAGCTGTTTTTT.

This clonotype was counted between two and nine times. The chain has TRBV29-1 and TRBJ2-3; the match to TRBD2 covers 9 bases. CDR3 length: 14 amino acids. After removal of 5 bases from V and 4 bases from J, the junction contained 7 bases not matched to a gene. CDR1 SQVTM and CDR2 ANQGSEA come from the germline V gene. CDR3 residues: CSVNSGRGADTQYF. Written as DNA, the CDR3 is TGCAGCGTTAATAGCGGGAGAGGTGCAGATACGCAGTATTTT.

The gene calls are TRBV5-5 and TRBJ2-7; weak D call: TRBD2 (5 bases). Trimming removed 4 bases at V and 3 bases at J, with 14 bases between. The CDR3 consists of 14 residues. Germline loops: CDR1 SGHKS, CDR2 YYEKEE (reference sequence). The CDR3 loop reads CASSALGEGYEQYV. CDR3 coding DNA: TGTGCCAGCAGCGCCCTTGGTGAGGGCTACGAGCAGTACGTC.

Worth noting for this clonotype: A junction end diverges from the germline sequence, so it may reflect a read error. The V call is TRBV5-1, the J call TRBJ1-2; TRBD1 is a possible D gene (5 bases). Germline CDR1 and CDR2: SGHRS and YFSETQ. This CDR3 spans 14 amino acids. CDR3 coding DNA: TGCGCCATCAGCTTGGGGGACCTCCGGGGAGGCTACACCTTC. Its protein product is CAISLGDLRGGYTF.

J is TRBJ2-1 and V is TRBV6-2 or TRBV6-3, with TRBD2 matching 8 bases. Trimming removed 4 bases from V and 9 bases from J; junction bases left unmatched: 5. The V gene's germline CDR1 is MNHEY and CDR2 SVGEGT. The CDR3 has 13 residues. CDR3 sequence: CASSSPLAGEQFF. In nucleotides, the CDR3 is TGTGCCAGCAGTTCCCCCCTAGCGGGTGAGCAGTTCTTC.

The rearrangement uses TRBV9 and TRBJ2-2, with a tentative D call TRBD1 (5 bases). Trimming took 7 bases from V and 0 from J, leaving 13 bases between them. The CDR3 has 15 amino acids. Germline CDR1 reads SGDLS; CDR2 reads YYNGEE. The CDR3 spells CASRQGISNTGELFF. The CDR3 DNA reads as TGTGCCAGCCGTCAGGGAATATCGAACACCGGGGAGCTGTTTTTT.

The chain is built from TRBV14 and TRBJ2-3; TRBD1 agrees at 8 bases. The germline V gene has CDR1 SGHDN and CDR2 FVKESK. The V segment lost 2 bases and the J segment 4 bases; nucleotides outside the gene matches: 5. The length of the CDR3 is 15 residues. CDR3 sequence reads: CASSQRDRGADTQYF. CDR3 nucleotide sequence: TGTGCCAGCAGCCAAAGAGACAGGGGTGCAGATACGCAGTATTTT. Together with reference TRBV14 and TRBJ2-3, the CDR3 gives the full variable domain: EAGVTQFPSHSVIEKGQTVTLRCDPISGHDNLYWYRRVMGKEIKFLLHFVKESKQDESGMPNNRFLAERTGGTYSTLKVQPAELEDSGVYFCASSQRDRGADTQYFGPGTRLTVL.

The chain couples TRBV6-2 or TRBV6-3 to TRBJ2-6; weak D call: TRBD2 (6 bases). Germline CDR1 and CDR2: MNHEY and SVGEGT. CDR3 length: 18 amino acids. Trimming cost V 5 bases and J 2 bases, with 19 bases left between them. The CDR3 is CASSPIGTSLAGANVLTF. CDR3 coding DNA: TGTGCCAGCAGTCCAATCGGGACTTCCCTTGCTGGGGCCAACGTCCTGACTTTC.

This clonotype was observed a handful of times. The rearrangement joins TRBV6-2 or TRBV6-3 to TRBJ1-2, with D maybe TRBD1 (6 bases). Trimming cost V 2 bases and J 4 bases, with 11 bases left between them. This CDR3 comprises 14 residues. Per the germline V gene, CDR1 is MNHEY and CDR2 is SVGEGT. The chain's CDR3 is CASSYHRASYGYTF. The CDR3 nucleotides are TGTGCCAGCAGTTACCACAGGGCCAGCTATGGCTACACCTTC.

This clonotype has a single count. The rearrangement links TRBV5-1 to TRBJ2-5; D is possibly TRBD1 (5 bases). Trimming removed 4 bases at V and 7 bases at J, with 11 bases between. CDR1 is SGHRS and CDR2 is YFSETQ in the germline V gene. The CDR3 has 12 residues. CDR3 in amino acids: CASSPVRGTQYF. CDR3 bases: TGCGCCAGCAGCCCAGTAAGGGGGACCCAGTACTTC.

Many counts were recorded for this clonotype. The chain uses TRBV4-3 and TRBJ2-1; a possible D gene is TRBD2 (6 bases). The V end lost 0 bases, the J end lost 8 bases, and 17 bases lay between the germline ends. The length of the CDR3 is 16 residues. The germline V gene encodes CDR1 LGHNA and CDR2 YSLEER. The CDR3 protein is CASSQDWGPGVDEQFF. The CDR3 DNA is TGCGCCAGCAGCCAAGATTGGGGCCCGGGGGTCGATGAGCAGTTCTTC.

This clonotype has more than one count but fewer than ten. V and J are TRBV25-1 and TRBJ2-1; D not resolved. V gave up 2 bases and J gave up 15 bases, with 17 bases separating them. Germline V gene data show CDR1 as MGHDK and CDR2 as SYGVNS. The CDR3 has 13 amino acids. The CDR3 nucleotides are TGTGCCAGCAGTGAACACCAATCGAAGAGTACGTTCTTC. This sequence encodes CASSEHQSKSTFF. Drawing the rest from reference TRBV25-1 and TRBJ2-1, the complete variable domain is EADIYQTPRYLVIGTGKKITLECSQTMGHDKMYWYQQDPGMELHLIHYSYGVNSTEKGDLSSESTVSRIRTEHFPLTLESARPSHTSQYLCASSEHQSKSTFFGPGTRLTVL.

This clonotype turned up a few times. The V and J genes are TRBV12-3 or TRBV12-4 and TRBJ1-5; D not certain. The CDR3 runs to 14 residues. V was clipped by 8 bases and J by 0 bases, with 11 bases between them. CDR3 sequence: CASAYVNSNQPQHF. DNA for the CDR3: TGTGCCAGCGCCTATGTCAATAGCAATCAGCCCCAGCATTTT.

In its sample, this clonotype was seen a few times. The genes are TRBV28 and TRBJ2-7; D gene uncertain. This CDR3 has 8 amino acids. Germline CDR1 is MDHEN and CDR2 is SYDVKM. The germline V and J ends were trimmed by 0 bases and 13 bases, with 1 base remaining between them. CDR3 DNA sequence: TGTGCCAGCAGTTTATGTTACGTC. Residues: CASSLCYV.